One and the same sample provided the 3 T cell receptor beta chains below, sequenced in a study of OX40 agonist ivuxolimab in advanced cancers. The method was immunoSEQ multiplex PCR; TCRdb's version includes in-frame clones alone and lacks a portion of them. The table records approximately 78,000 clones, more than 75% of them present only once. Sequenced material: CD4+ or CD8+ T cells sorted from blood, taken in a trial of the OX40 agonist ivuxolimab. These receptors were taken from an adult with an advanced solid tumor such as melanoma, head and neck, liver or kidney cancer.

V gene TRBV30 combines with J gene TRBJ2-2; a possible D gene is TRBD1 (6 bases). Deletions cut 8 bases from V and 7 bases from J, with 14 bases between. Germline V gene lookup returns CDR1 GTSNPN and CDR2 SVGIG (reference sequence). This CDR3 comprises 12 residues. The CDR3 region has the DNA TGTGCCCTGGGCAGGGGTAGCGGGGAGCTGTTTTTT. It codes for CALGRGSGELFF.

V is TRBV4-1 and J is TRBJ2-1; TRBD2 aligns across 9 bases. The CDR3 consists of 16 residues. The ends lost 1 base at V and 7 bases at J; junction bases unmatched: 8. Germline CDR1 reads MGHRA; CDR2 reads YSYEKL. The CDR3 DNA reads TGCGCCAGCAGCCAAGGAGCGGCGGGGGGGTGGAATGAGCAGTTCTTC. Its protein product is CASSQGAAGGWNEQFF.

The chain recombines TRBV27 with TRBJ2-7; weak D call: TRBD1 (6 bases). Trimming stripped 3 bases from V and 1 base from J, with 7 bases between. This CDR3 region has 13 residues. Germline V lookup: CDR1 MNHEY, CDR2 SMNVEV (reference sequence). The CDR3 loop is CASSLQGSYEQYF. CDR3 nucleotide sequence: TGTGCCAGCAGTTTGCAGGGGTCCTACGAGCAGTACTTC.